This T cell receptor (beta chain) was observed in a study of early T cells in non-severe SARS-CoV-2 infection listed by TCRdb under 2021. Notes on the research overall: Because TCR sequencing was done on bulk RNA from unsorted whole blood, the alpha and beta chains could not be paired. General study outcomes and caveats: VDJdb matching was skewed toward anti-spike CD8 responses and likely underestimated virus-specific expansions, missing private and CD4 specificities.

This was a case-control study nested in a cohort of healthcare workers in London, UK, who had nasopharyngeal swab PCR tests and blood samples taken every week. Healthcare workers were enrolled in the week of the UK lockdown, from 23 to 31 March 2020, and were followed every week for up to roughly 15 weeks. Libraries were prepared through 5' RACE. The data were produced on a NextSeq 500. Unique molecular identifiers were attached to individual cDNA molecules in the TCR library protocol so that sequencing error and PCR bias could be corrected. Both TCR alpha and beta chains were sequenced, and tight co-correlation was observed between alpha and beta sequence abundances in each sample. The paper's processing steps were these. Decombinator V4 was used to annotate TCR sequences for V gene, J gene and CDR3. TCRs were defined as expanded if a significant change between any two time points was detected under a Poisson model with p below 0.0001. Abundances of TCRs were expressed as counts per million after normalisation to the total number of TCRs sequenced in each sample. TRAV1-2 paired with TRAJ12, TRAJ20 or TRAJ33 defined MAIT TCRs, while TRAV10 paired with TRAJ18 defined iNKT TCRs. A search of VDJdb, accessed on 1 November 2021, was run for TCRs annotated to CMV, EBV and SARS-CoV-2, with TCRs annotated for multiple antigens excluded. Starting from the raw public reads, TCRdb applied fastp trimming at Q25, assembled clones with MiXCR and retained in-frame beta chains. Each CDR3 protein appears once, grouped with its most common genes and DNA. TCRdb's processing, not the authors' own work, is the source of the V and J calls. In all, the sample holds 65,000 to 75,000 distinct CDR3 sequences, and about 13% of those were seen once. Of the sample, 5% to 5.5% is held by the ten largest clones.

The CDR1 and CDR2 encoded by the germline V gene (reference sequence) are LGHDT and YNNKEL. Unmatched junction bases come to 6, with V trimmed by 1 base and J by 0 bases. The cysteine opens and the phenylalanine closes a CDR3 of 18 amino acids. Here the CDR3 DNA is all that survives: 54 bases in frame from base 1. In the case of this clonotype: Its target antigen remains unknown. No qualities accompany the bases; no much larger clone lies one base away.

Sequencing was carried out using whole blood. The chain uses TRBV3-1 and TRBJ2-6; 7 bases in the junction line up with TRBD1. This TCR derives from an adult who was a healthcare worker with PCR-confirmed SARS-CoV-2 infection or an uninfected control (not recorded which). The CDR3 loop reads CASSQGLTGPSGANVLTF. The DNA reads as follows: TGTGCCAGCAGCCAAGGTCTGACAGGGCCCTCTGGGGCCAACGTCCTGACTTTC.